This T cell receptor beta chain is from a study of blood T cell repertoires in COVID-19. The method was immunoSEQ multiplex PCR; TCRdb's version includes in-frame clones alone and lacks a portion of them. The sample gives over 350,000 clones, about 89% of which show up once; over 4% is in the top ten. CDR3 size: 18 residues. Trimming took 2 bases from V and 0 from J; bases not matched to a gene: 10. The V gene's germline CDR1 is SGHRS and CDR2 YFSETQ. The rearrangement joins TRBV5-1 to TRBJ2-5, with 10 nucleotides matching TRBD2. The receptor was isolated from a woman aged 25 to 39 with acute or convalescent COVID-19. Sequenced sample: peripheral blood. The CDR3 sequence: CASSFTPPGLAHQETQYF. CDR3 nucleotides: TGCGCCAGCAGCTTTACCCCCCCGGGACTAGCGCACCAAGAGACCCAGTACTTC.